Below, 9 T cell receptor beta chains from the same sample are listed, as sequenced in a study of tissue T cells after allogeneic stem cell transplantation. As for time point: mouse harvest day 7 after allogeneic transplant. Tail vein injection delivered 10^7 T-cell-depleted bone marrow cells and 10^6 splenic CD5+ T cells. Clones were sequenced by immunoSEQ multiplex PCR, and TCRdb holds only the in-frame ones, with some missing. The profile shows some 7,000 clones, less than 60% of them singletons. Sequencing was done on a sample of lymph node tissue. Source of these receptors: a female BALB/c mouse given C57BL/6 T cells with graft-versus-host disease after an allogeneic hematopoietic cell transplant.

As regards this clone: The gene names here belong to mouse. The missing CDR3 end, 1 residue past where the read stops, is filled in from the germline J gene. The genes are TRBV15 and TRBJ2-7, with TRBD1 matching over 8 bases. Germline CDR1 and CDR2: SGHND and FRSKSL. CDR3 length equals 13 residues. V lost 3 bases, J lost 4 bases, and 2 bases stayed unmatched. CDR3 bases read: TGTGCCAGCAGTTTTACAGGGGGGTATGAACAGTAC. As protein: CASSFTGGYEQY. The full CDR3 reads CASSFTGGYEQYF.

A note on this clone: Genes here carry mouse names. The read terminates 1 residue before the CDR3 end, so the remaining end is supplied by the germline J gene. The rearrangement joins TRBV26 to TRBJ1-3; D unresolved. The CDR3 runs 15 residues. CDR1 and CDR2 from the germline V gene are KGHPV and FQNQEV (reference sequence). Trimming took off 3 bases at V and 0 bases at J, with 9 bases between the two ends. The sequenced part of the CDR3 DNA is TGTGCCAGCAGTCTCGACAATAATTCTGGAAATACGCTCTAT. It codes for CASSLDNNSGNTLY. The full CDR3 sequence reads CASSLDNNSGNTLYF.

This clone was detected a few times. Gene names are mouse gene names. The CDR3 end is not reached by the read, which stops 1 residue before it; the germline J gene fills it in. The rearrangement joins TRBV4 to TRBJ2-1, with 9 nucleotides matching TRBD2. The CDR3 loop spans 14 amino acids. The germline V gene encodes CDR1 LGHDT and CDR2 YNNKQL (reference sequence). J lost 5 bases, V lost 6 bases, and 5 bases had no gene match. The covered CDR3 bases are TGTGCCAGCAGTTACTGGGGGGCGCATGCTGAGCAGTTC. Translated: CASSYWGAHAEQF. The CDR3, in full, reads CASSYWGAHAEQFF.

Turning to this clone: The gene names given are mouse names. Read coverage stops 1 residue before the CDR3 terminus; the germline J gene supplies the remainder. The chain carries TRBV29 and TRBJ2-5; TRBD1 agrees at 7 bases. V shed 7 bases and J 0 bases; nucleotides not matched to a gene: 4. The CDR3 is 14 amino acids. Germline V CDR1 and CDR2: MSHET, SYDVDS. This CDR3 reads CASTQGFNQDTQYF. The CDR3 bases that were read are TGTGCTAGCACACAGGGGTTTAACCAAGACACCCAGTAC.

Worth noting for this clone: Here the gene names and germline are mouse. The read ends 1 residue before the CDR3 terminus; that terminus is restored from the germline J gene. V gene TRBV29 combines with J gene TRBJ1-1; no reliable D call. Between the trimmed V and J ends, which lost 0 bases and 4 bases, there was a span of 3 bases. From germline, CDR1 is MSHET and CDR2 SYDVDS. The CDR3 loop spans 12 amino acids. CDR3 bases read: TGTGCTAGCAGTTTATCCGGCACAGAAGTCTTC. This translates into CASSLSGTEVF. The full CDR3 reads CASSLSGTEVFF.

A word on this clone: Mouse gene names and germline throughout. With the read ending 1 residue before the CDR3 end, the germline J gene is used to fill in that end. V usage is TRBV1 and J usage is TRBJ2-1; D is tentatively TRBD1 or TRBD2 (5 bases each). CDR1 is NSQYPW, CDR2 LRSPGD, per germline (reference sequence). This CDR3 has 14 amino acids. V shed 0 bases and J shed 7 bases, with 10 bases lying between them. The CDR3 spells CTCSAEEGRAEQFF. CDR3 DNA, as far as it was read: TGCACCTGCAGTGCAGAAGAGGGGCGGGCTGAGCAGTTC. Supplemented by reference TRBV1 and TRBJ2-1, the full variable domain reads VTLLEQNPRWRLVPRGQAVNLRCILKNSQYPWMSWYQQDLQKQLQWLFTLRSPGDKEVKSLPGADYLATRVTDTELRLQVANMSQGRTLYCTCSAEEGRAEQFFGPGTRLTVL.

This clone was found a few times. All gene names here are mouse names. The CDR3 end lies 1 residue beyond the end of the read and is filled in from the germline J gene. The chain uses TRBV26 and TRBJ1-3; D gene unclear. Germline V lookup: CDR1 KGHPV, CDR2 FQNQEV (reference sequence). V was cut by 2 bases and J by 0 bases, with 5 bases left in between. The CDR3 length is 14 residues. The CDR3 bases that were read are TGTGCCAGCAGTCTGACGGTTTCTGGAAATACGCTCTAT. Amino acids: CASSLTVSGNTLY. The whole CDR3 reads CASSLTVSGNTLYF.

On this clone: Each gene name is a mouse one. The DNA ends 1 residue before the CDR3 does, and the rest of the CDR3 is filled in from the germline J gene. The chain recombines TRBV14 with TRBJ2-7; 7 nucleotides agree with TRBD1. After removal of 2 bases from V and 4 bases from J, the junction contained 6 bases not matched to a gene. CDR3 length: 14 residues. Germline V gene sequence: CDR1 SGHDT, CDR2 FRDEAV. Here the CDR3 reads CASSLQGRKYEQYF. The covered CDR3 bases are TGTGCCAGCAGTTTACAGGGGAGGAAATATGAACAGTAC.

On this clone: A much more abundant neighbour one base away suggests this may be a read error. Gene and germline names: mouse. Partial CDR3 DNA: TGTGCCAGCAGCTGGGACAGCTATGCTGAGCAGTTC. As protein: CASSWDSYAEQF. The whole CDR3 protein reads CASSWDSYAEQFF. The chain uses TRBV3 and TRBJ2-1; 7 bases line up with TRBD1. Sequencing ends 1 residue short of the CDR3 end; the germline J gene provides the rest. The CDR3 consists of 13 residues. CDR1 SNHLY and CDR2 FYNGKV come from the germline V gene (reference sequence). Germline trimming cut 4 bases from V and 3 bases from J; bases unmatched to any gene: 0.